There are a few counts of the clone carrying this TCR beta chain. Antigen specificity is unknown. Rearranged V-D-J TRB sequences were amplified with a mixed TRB-A/B primer pool. TCRdb processed the multiplex PCR reads anew with MiXCR; each CDR3 protein has one entry. The table lists around 2,400 distinct CDR3 sequences, about 35% of them singletons. Amplification of TCR beta used genomic DNA extracted from peripheral blood. This sample was included in a study of T cell repertoires in aging, cancer and after chemotherapy. Study-level background: Pre- and post-chemotherapy samples were paired from glioblastoma patients treated with temozolomide-based therapy.

Study results and caveats: Loss of evenness, beyond lost richness, contributed to age-related TCR diversity decline in cancer patients. No conclusions about immunological memory after chemotherapy can be drawn from the repertoire data. Across the chemotherapy interval, each cancer cohort showed higher median generation probability, suggesting thymic rebound.

The junction had 2 bases not matched to a gene; V was cut back by 1 base and J by 0 bases. The CDR3 covers 16 residues. Germline assignment: CDR1 MNHEY and CDR2 SMNVEV (reference sequence). J is TRBJ2-7 and V is TRBV27, with TRBD2 matching 11 bases. Sequencing input: blood. The TCR comes from a human donor with a solid tumor. This CDR3 is CASSLFSGRVSYEQYF. CDR3 DNA: TGTGCCAGCAGTTTATTTAGCGGGAGGGTCTCCTACGAGCAGTACTTC.